A selection of T cell receptor beta chains follows, all from one sample in a study of human T cells and chemical hapten exposure. Using its own MiXCR run on the RACE reads, TCRdb lists one record per CDR3 protein. The sample lists fewer than 100,000 distinct CDR3 sequences; about a tenth were seen once. Sequenced here: whole blood, sampled in connection with sensitization to the hapten diphenylcyclopropenone (DPC). The receptors were gathered from a woman in her 30s with alopecia areata. Some clones in this sample may be carry-over from other donors' samples. Both conserved end residues are part of each CDR3. A D gene is named only where the DNA matches it firmly. For some rows the clone size is stated as once, few or many, or as a class when expanded; others skip it.

V gene	CDR3 length	clone size	D gene	J gene	CDR3 protein	CDR3 DNA
TRBV9	14	-	-	TRBJ2-3	CASSVSQRGDTQYF	TGTGCCAGCAGCGTCTCCCAAAGAGGAGATACGCAGTATTTT
TRBV5-1	14	-	-	TRBJ1-3	CASRWGTSGNTIYF	TGCGCCAGCAGATGGGGGACGTCTGGAAACACCATATATTTT
TRBV19	14	many	-	TRBJ2-1	CASASAGRYNEQFF	TGTGCCAGTGCTTCGGCGGGCCGATACAATGAGCAGTTCTTC
TRBV28	12	few	-	TRBJ1-1	CASSSLGREAFF	TGTGCCAGCAGTTCTCTCGGAAGAGAAGCTTTCTTT
TRBV7-7	15	many	TRBD2	TRBJ2-3	CASSSSGGASDTQYF	TGTGCCAGCAGCTCCAGCGGGGGGGCCTCAGATACGCAGTATTTT
TRBV30	16	-	-	TRBJ2-5	CAWSPGHTYVQETQYF	TGTGCCTGGAGTCCGGGACATACCTACGTCCAAGAGACCCAGTACTTC
TRBV27	19	few	-	TRBJ1-5	CASSLKAGSMDRRNQPQHF	TGTGCCAGCAGTTTAAAGGCAGGGAGCATGGATAGGCGCAATCAGCCCCAGCATTTT
TRBV10-3	13	-	TRBD2	TRBJ2-1	CATRTSGSDEQFF	TGTGCCACCAGGACTAGCGGGAGTGATGAGCAGTTCTTC
TRBV20-1	14	many	-	TRBJ1-2	CSAREGNRDLDYTF	TGCAGTGCTAGAGAGGGAAACAGGGACTTGGACTACACCTTC
TRBV7-6	15	many	TRBD2	TRBJ2-7	CASSLEPAGGREQYF	TGTGCCAGCAGCTTAGAGCCAGCGGGAGGGCGAGAGCAGTACTTC
TRBV11-2	13	-	-	TRBJ2-1	CASSWTQVDEQFF	TGTGCCAGCAGCTGGACACAGGTCGATGAGCAGTTCTTC
TRBV12-3/TRBV12-4	11	many	-	TRBJ2-1	CASSLGHEQFF	TGTGCCAGCAGTTTGGGGCATGAGCAGTTCTTC
TRBV7-9	15	many	TRBD1	TRBJ2-1	CASSSSGTDYNEQFF	TGTGCCAGCAGCTCTTCCGGGACAGACTACAATGAGCAGTTCTTC
TRBV20-1	15	once	-	TRBJ2-5	CSAREGSEVQETQYF	TGCAGTGCTAGAGAGGGCAGCGAGGTCCAAGAGACCCAGTACTTC
TRBV29-1	12	few	-	TRBJ1-4	CSAGPTNEKLFF	TGCAGCGCTGGGCCGACTAATGAAAAACTGTTTTTT
TRBV5-1	14	-	TRBD2	TRBJ2-1	CASRAQRGYNEQFF	TGCGCCAGCCGGGCCCAGCGGGGTTACAATGAGCAGTTCTTC